This T cell receptor beta chain was profiled in a study of cytotoxic CD8 clonotypes in ibrutinib-treated CLL. The CDR3 sequence is 11 residues long. Per the germline V gene, CDR1 is SQVTM and CDR2 is ANQGSEA. V dropped 7 bases and J dropped 4 bases, with 8 bases sitting between them. Clones were read by immunoSEQ multiplex PCR, and TCRdb kept only the in-frame ones, dropping some. The data show some 140,000 clones, approximately 89% seen once. Sequences were derived from PBMCs, sampled after 12 months of ibrutinib treatment. This TCR derives from a human donor with chronic lymphocytic leukemia. V usage is TRBV29-1 and J usage is TRBJ2-1, with a weak D call TRBD1 (6 bases). CDR3 sequence (DNA): TGCAGCGGTGGACAGTACAATGAGCAGTTCTTC. Its translation is CSGGQYNEQFF.